Listed here is a single T cell receptor (beta chain). What it binds is not known. CDR3 length equals 9 residues. The germline V gene has CDR1 MDHEN and CDR2 SYDVKM. V lost 8 bases to trimming and J lost 9 bases; unmatched junction nucleotides: 1. This record comes from a study of cytomegalovirus exposure and HLA in healthy donors. Study in general: The roughly 120 validation repertoires matched the approximately 700 first-cohort repertoires in platform, a later analysis reported. Overall study findings and caveats: Overall, about 160 TCR beta chains were annotated as cytomegalovirus-associated.

Produced via immunoSEQ multiplex PCR; TCRdb's table is partial and in-frame only. The data hold about 64,000 clones, with about 95% observed a single time. This receptor was identified in a woman aged 18-29 years in good health and CMV-seropositive. The sample consisted of PBMCs. The J gene is TRBJ2-7, the V gene TRBV28; 7 positions match TRBD2. This CDR3 reads CASGGGQYF. The DNA of the CDR3 is TGTGCCAGCGGGGGGGGGCAGTACTTC.